This entry features one TCR beta chain sequence. With 3 bases removed from V and 4 bases from J, the gap between germline ends came to 12 bases. CDR3 length equals 13 residues. Germline V CDR1 and CDR2: SQVTM, ANQGSEA. The data were taken from a study of blood T cell repertoires in COVID-19. Study information: Samples representing acute and convalescent COVID-19 were sourced from the United States, Italy and Spain. PBMCs, B-cell-depleted T cells, or T cells provided the cDNA or gDNA that made up the material.

Authors' processing steps: Reference gene primer amplification gave nucleated cell count estimates. Sequenced by immunoSEQ multiplex PCR; TCRdb stores in-frame clones only, minus some. V, J and clone size are those of that table, while D and trimming were read from the DNA. The sample contains 200,000 to 300,000 clones, around 89% of which appear only once. The V and J genes are TRBV29-1 and TRBJ1-1; no clear D. This clonotype was obtained from a woman aged 40 to 49 with acute or convalescent COVID-19. Source material: peripheral blood. The CDR3 DNA is TGCAGCGTTGACGAGGGAACGGCCACTGAAGCTTTCTTT. Translated: CSVDEGTATEAFF.